This T cell receptor (beta chain) was sequenced during a study of OX40 agonist ivuxolimab in advanced cancers. The study in broad terms: Ivuxolimab was an agonistic, fully human IgG2 monoclonal antibody directed against OX40 (CD134), a costimulatory receptor. Intravenous ivuxolimab was administered to patients every 2 weeks at six dose levels: 0.01, 0.1, 0.3, 1.5, 3 and 10 mg/kg. Of the approximately 54 dose-escalation patients, hepatocellular carcinoma was present in 19, melanoma in around 15, renal cell carcinoma in 9 and head and neck cancer in 9. In the dose-escalation cohort, approximately 82% of patients were male, and the mean age was 60 years with a range of roughly 23 to 90. Prior anti-PD-1, anti-PD-L1 or anti-CTLA-4 therapy was permitted, and checkpoint inhibitors had been received by about 44% of dose-escalation patients. Partial responses occurred in three dose-escalation patients, of whom one had hepatocellular carcinoma and two had cutaneous melanoma. Peripheral TCRbeta sequencing aimed to test whether ivuxolimab altered TCR sequence diversity and caused clonal T-cell expansion. The paper describes the monotherapy dose-escalation part (N of about 50 patients) of the phase I trial of ivuxolimab.

To sequence the TCRbeta CDR3 region, genomic DNA was isolated from the sorted cells. TCRbeta CDR3 regions were sequenced using the immunoSEQ Assay. Entries here come from immuneACCESS through TCRdb and include only in-frame sequences with V and J called. Some clones fail to appear in such tables; in the studies checked, an unresolved V gene covers under half of the shortfall, and the cause of the remainder is unknown. Counted in this sample were fewer than 70,000 clones; roughly nine tenths of them appeared once. Clones ranked in the top ten supply about 2.1% of the sample. The trial excluded patients who had a history of autoimmune disease or who were on systemic immunosuppression. In every dose cohort, peripheral blood was drawn for TCR sequencing at baseline, cycle 4 day 1, and cycle 7 day 1. Samples came from an open-label, multicenter, first-in-human phase I dose-escalation trial of ivuxolimab. Adults with locally advanced or metastatic melanoma, renal cell, hepatocellular, or head and neck squamous cell carcinoma were enrolled in the trial. Before TCR sequencing, CD4+ and CD8+ T cells were separately sorted from peripheral blood.

To note about this clone: It lacks a known antigen. Within one base of it there is no much larger clone, and no base qualities were kept.

The CDR3 numbers 13 residues from cysteine through phenylalanine. The sequence is cut down to CDR3 DNA, 39 bases in frame from base 1. CDR1 and CDR2 are drawn from the germline V gene (reference sequence): LNHNV, YYDKDF. Between the V and J ends, shortened by 4 bases and 7 bases respectively, the junction contains 14 bases. The full study reports these points: At doses from 0.1 to 3.0 mg/kg, clonal expansion was seen in both CD4+ and CD8+ blood T cells between baseline and week 6. In partial responders in the 0.1-3.0 mg/kg groups, normalized peripheral clonal expansion was found to be among the lowest, especially among CD8+ T cells. The antigen specificity of the peripheral T cells that underwent clonal expansion was not determined. Low levels of normalized T-cell clonal expansion were also seen in some patients who did not respond. On average, CD8+ T cells showed more expanded clones than CD4+ T cells after ivuxolimab.

The sample in question was CD4+ or CD8+ T cells sorted from blood, obtained in a trial of the OX40 agonist ivuxolimab. The chain is assembled from TRBV15 and TRBJ2-7, with the D call perhaps TRBD1 or TRBD2, as 5 bases match in each case. This clonotype was obtained from an adult with an advanced solid tumor such as melanoma, head and neck, liver or kidney cancer. The DNA sequence is TGTGCCACCAGCAAGCTGGGGGAAGGTGAGCAGTACTTC. Its product reads: CATSKLGEGEQYF.